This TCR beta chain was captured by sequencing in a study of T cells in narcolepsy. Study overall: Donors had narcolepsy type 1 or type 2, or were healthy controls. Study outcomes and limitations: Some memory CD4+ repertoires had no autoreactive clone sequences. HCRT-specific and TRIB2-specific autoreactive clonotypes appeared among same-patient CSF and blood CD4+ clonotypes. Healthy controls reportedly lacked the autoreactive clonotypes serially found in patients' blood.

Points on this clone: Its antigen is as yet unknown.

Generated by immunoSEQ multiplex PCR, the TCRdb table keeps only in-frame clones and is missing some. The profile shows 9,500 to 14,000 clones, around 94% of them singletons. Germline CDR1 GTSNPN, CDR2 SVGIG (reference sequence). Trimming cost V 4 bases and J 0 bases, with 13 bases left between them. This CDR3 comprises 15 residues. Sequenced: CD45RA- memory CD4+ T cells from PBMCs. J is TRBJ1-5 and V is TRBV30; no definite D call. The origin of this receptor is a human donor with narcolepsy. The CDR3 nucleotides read TGTGCCTGGACGTCTGGGCAGCGTAGCAATCAGCCCCAGCATTTT. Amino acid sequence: CAWTSGQRSNQPQHF.